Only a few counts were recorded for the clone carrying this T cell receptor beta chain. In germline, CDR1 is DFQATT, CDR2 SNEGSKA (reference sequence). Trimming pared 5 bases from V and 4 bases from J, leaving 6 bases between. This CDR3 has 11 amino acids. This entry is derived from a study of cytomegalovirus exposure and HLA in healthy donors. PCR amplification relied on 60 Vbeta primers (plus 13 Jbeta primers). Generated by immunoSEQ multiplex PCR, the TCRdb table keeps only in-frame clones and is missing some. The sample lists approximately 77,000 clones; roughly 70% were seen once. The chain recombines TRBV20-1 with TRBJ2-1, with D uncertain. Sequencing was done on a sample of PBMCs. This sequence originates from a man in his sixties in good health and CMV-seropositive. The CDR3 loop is CSARLYNEQFF. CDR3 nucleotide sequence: TGCAGTGCTCGTCTGTACAATGAGCAGTTCTTC.